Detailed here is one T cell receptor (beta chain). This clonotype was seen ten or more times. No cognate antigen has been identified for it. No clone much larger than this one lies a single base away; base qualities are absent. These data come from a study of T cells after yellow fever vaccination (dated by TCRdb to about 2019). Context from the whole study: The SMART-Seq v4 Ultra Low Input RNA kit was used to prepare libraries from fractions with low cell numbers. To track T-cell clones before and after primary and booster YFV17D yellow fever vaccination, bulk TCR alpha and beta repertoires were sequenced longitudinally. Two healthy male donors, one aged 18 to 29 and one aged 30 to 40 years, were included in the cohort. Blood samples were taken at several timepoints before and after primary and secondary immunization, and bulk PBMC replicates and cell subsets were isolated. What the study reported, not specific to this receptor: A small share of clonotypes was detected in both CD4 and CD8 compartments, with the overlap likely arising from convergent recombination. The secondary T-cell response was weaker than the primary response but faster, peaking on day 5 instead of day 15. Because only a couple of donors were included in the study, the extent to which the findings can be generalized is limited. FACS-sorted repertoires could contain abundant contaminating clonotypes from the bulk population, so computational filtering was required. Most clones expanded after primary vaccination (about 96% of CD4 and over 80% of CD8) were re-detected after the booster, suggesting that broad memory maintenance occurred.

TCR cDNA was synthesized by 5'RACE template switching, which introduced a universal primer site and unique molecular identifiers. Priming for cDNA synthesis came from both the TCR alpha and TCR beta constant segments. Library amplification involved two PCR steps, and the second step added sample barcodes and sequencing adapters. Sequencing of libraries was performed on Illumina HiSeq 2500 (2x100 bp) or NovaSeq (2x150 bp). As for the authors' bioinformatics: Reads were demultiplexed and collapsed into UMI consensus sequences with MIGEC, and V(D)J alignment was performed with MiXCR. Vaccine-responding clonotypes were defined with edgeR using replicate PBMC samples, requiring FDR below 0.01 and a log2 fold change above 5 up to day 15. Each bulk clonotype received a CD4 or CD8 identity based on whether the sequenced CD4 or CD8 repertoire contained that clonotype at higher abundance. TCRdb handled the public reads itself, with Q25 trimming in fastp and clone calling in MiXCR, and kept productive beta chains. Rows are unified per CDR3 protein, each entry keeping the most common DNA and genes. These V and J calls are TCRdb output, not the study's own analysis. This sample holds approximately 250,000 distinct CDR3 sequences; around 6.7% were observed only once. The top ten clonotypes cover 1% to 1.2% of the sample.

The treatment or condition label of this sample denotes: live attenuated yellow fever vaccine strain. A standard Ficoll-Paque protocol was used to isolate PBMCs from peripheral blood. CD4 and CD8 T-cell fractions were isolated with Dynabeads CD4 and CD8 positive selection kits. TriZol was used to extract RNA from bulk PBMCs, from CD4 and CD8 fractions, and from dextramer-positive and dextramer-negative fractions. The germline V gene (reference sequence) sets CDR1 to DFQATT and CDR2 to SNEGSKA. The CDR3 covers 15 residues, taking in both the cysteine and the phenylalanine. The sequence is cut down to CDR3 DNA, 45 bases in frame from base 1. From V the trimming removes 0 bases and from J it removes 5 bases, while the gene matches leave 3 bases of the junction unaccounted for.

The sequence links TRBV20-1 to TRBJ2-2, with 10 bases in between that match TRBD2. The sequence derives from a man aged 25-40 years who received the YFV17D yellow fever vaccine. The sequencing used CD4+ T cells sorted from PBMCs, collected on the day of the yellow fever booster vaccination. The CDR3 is CSARDERGGTGELFF. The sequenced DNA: TGCAGTGCTAGAGACGAGCGGGGGGGGACCGGGGAGCTGTTTTTT.